The 10 T cell receptor beta chains given below trace back to one sample, sequenced in a study of blood T cell repertoires in COVID-19. Assay used: immunoSEQ multiplex PCR; TCRdb lists only in-frame clones, some missing. The sample consists of 100,000 to 150,000 clones, roughly three quarters of them appearing once. Sequencing was performed on peripheral blood. Receptors were obtained from a human donor in a cohort sampled during active COVID-19.

This clone has a handful of counts. This chain connects TRBV6-5 to TRBJ2-7; D is unresolved. Per germline, CDR1 MNHEY and CDR2 SVGAGI. V gave up 11 bases and J gave up 4 bases, with 18 bases separating them. CDR3 length equals 13 residues. Here the CDR3 reads CALGEQPRYEQYF. The CDR3 nucleotides read TGTGCCCTCGGAGAGCAGCCCCGTTACGAGCAGTACTTC.

This chain joins TRBV11-2 and TRBJ2-6; no reliable D call. V was cut by 3 bases and J by 0 bases, with 12 bases left in between. This CDR3 comprises 17 residues. In germline, CDR1 is SGHAT, CDR2 FQNNGV. Written as DNA, the CDR3 is TGTGCCAGCAGCTTTGAATACCCACTCTCTGGGGCCAACGTCCTGACTTTC. This gives the protein CASSFEYPLSGANVLTF.

The CDR3 region has the DNA TGCGCCAGCCTGTACAGGGGAGTGGAGGAGCAGTACTTC. Its protein product is CASLYRGVEEQYF. This sequence joins TRBV5-1 and TRBJ2-7, with 7 positions matching TRBD1. The junction had 11 bases not matched to a gene; V was cut back by 7 bases and J by 7 bases. This CDR3 region has 13 residues. Per germline, CDR1 SGHRS and CDR2 YFSETQ.

This clone appeared a few times. The chain uses TRBV29-1 and TRBJ1-1; perhaps TRBD1 as D (5 bases). The germline CDR1 and CDR2 sequences are SQVTM and ANQGSEA. The CDR3 has 13 amino acids. Trimming took off 4 bases at V and 2 bases at J, with 11 bases between the two ends. Here the CDR3 DNA reads TGCAGCGTTGGGAAAGGGGATAACACTGAAGCTTTCTTT. Amino acid sequence: CSVGKGDNTEAFF.

The chain has TRBV6-5 and TRBJ1-1; D is perhaps TRBD1 (6 bases). Germline lookup yields CDR1 MNHEY and CDR2 SVGAGI. There are 14 residues in the CDR3. The ends were cut back, 3 bases at V and 2 bases at J, with 10 bases in the middle. DNA for the CDR3: TGTGCCAGCAGTTATAACAGGGAAAACACTGAAGCTTTCTTT. Translating it yields CASSYNRENTEAFF.

The chain combines TRBV9 with TRBJ2-7; TRBD1 aligns across 8 bases. Germline V lookup: CDR1 SGDLS, CDR2 YYNGEE. V lost 4 bases, J lost 0 bases, and 6 bases stayed unmatched. The CDR3 runs 15 residues. The CDR3 sequence: CASSPRQGSSYEQYF. The CDR3 DNA reads as TGTGCCAGCAGCCCGCGACAGGGGAGCTCCTACGAGCAGTACTTC.

The J gene is TRBJ1-1, the V gene TRBV28; a possible D gene is TRBD1 (5 bases). There are 12 residues in the CDR3. Trimming took 5 bases from V and 6 from J, leaving 10 bases between them. From germline, CDR1 is MDHEN and CDR2 SYDVKM. CDR3 in DNA: TGTGCCAGCAGTCCCCAGGGCGCTGAAGCTTTCTTT. This sequence encodes CASSPQGAEAFF.

The V and J genes are TRBV5-5 and TRBJ1-2, with a weak D call TRBD1 (6 bases). CDR1 and CDR2 from the germline V gene are SGHKS and YYEKEE (reference sequence). The CDR3 extends over 13 amino acids. Trimming removed 4 bases from V and 1 base from J, with 8 bases in between. The CDR3 protein is CASSRTVNYGYTF. CDR3 DNA: TGTGCCAGCAGCAGGACAGTTAACTATGGCTACACCTTC.

The V gene is TRBV5-6, the J gene TRBJ1-2; 7 nucleotides match TRBD1. With 4 bases clipped from V and 1 base from J, the junction kept 16 bases outside the gene matches. The CDR3 totals 18 residues. Germline assignment: CDR1 SGHDT and CDR2 YYEEEE. CDR3 region: CASSLDSPGTAINYGYTF. The CDR3, as DNA: TGTGCCAGCAGCCTAGACTCCCCCGGGACAGCGATTAACTATGGCTACACCTTC.

The V gene is TRBV28, the J gene TRBJ1-1; no clear D. CDR1 and CDR2 from the germline V gene are MDHEN and SYDVKM. V was shortened by 5 bases and J by 5 bases, with 6 bases between the two germline ends. CDR3 length: 11 residues. This chain's CDR3 is CASSSLTEAFF. The CDR3 DNA follows: TGTGCCAGCAGTAGCCTTACTGAAGCTTTCTTT.